This T cell receptor (beta chain) was observed in a study of early T cells in non-severe SARS-CoV-2 infection (TCRdb year 2021). Regarding the complete study: TCR sequencing used bulk RNA from unsorted whole blood, so alpha and beta chains could not be paired.

CDR1 and CDR2, looked up from the germline V gene, are SGHRS and YFSETQ. Deletion took 1 base off V and 7 bases off J, with a span of 18 bases between the germline ends. Spanning cysteine to phenylalanine, the CDR3 consists of 17 amino acids. Only the CDR3 DNA is retained, 51 bases long and in frame from the first base. The study was a case-control design nested within a healthcare worker cohort in London, UK, with weekly nasopharyngeal swab PCR tests and blood sampling. Healthcare workers were enrolled in the week of the UK lockdown, from 23 to 31 March 2020, and were followed every week for up to roughly 15 weeks. Libraries were built with 5' RACE. Sequencing was performed on a NextSeq 500. The TCR library protocol attached unique molecular identifiers to individual cDNA molecules to correct for sequencing error and PCR bias. TCR alpha and beta chains were both sequenced, and the abundances of alpha and beta sequences in each sample were closely correlated with each other. The source study handled its data this way. Decombinator V4 was used to perform V gene, J gene and CDR3 annotation of TCR sequences. Expanded TCRs were defined as changing significantly between any two time points under a Poisson model with p below 0.0001. TCR abundances were normalised to the total number of TCRs sequenced in each sample and reported as counts per million. TRAV1-2 paired with TRAJ12, TRAJ20 or TRAJ33 defined MAIT TCRs, while TRAV10 paired with TRAJ18 defined iNKT TCRs. VDJdb, accessed 1 November 2021, was searched for CMV, EBV and SARS-CoV-2 annotated TCRs, excluding TCRs annotated for multiple antigens. Using fastp trimming at Q25 and MiXCR clonotype assembly, TCRdb reanalyzed the public sequencing data and kept in-frame beta chains. Every distinct CDR3 protein forms one entry, paired with its most common genes and DNA. These V and J calls originate from TCRdb's pipeline instead of the authors' own analysis. For this sample there are 25,000 to 30,000 distinct CDR3 sequences; about 10% appear just once. Approximately 14% of the sample rests with the top ten.

The full study reports these points: VDJdb matching was skewed toward anti-spike CD8 responses and likely underestimated virus-specific expansions by missing private and CD4 specificities.

A word on this clonotype: Its specific antigen is unknown. No qualities accompany the bases; no much larger clone lies one base away.

The receptor comes from an adult who was a healthcare worker with PCR-confirmed SARS-CoV-2 infection or an uninfected control (not recorded which). The sequenced sample was whole blood. In this chain, TRBV5-1 is recombined with TRBJ1-6, with a tentative D gene TRBD1 over 6 matching bases. The CDR3 region reads CASSLTSSAQGNSPLHF. The nucleotide sequence reads TGCGCCAGCAGCTTGACATCGTCGGCACAGGGAAATTCACCCCTCCACTTT. The CDR3 plus the reference TRBV5-1 and TRBJ1-6 genes for the other parts give the full variable domain: KAGVTQTPRYLIKTRGQQVTLSCSPISGHRSVSWYQQTPGQGLQFLFEYFSETQRNKGNFPGRFSGRQFSNSRSEMNVSTLELGDSALYLCASSLTSSAQGNSPLHFGNGTRLTVT.